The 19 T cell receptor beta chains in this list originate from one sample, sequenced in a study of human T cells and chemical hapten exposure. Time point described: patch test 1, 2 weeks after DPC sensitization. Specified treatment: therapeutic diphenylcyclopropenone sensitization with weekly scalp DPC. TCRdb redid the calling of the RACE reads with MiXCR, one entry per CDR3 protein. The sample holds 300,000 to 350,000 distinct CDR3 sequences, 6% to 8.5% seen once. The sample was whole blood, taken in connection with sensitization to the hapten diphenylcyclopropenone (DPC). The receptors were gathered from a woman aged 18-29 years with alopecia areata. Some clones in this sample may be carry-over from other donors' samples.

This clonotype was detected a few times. CDR3 in DNA: TGTGCCAGTAGGACATTCGTGAACACTGAAGCTTTCTTT. Amino acids: CASRTFVNTEAFF. The rearrangement uses TRBV27 and TRBJ1-1; perhaps TRBD1 as D (5 bases). The V gene lost 9 bases and the J gene lost 0 bases, with 11 bases spanning the gap. The CDR3 covers 13 residues. Germline values: CDR1 MNHEY, CDR2 SMNVEV (reference sequence).

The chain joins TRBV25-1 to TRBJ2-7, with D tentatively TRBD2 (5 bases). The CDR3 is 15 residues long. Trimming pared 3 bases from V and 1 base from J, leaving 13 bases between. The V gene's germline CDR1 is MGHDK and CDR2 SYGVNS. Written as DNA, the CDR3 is TGTGCCAGCAGTGACCGGGGAGCTCTATCCTACGAGCAGTACTTC. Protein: CASSDRGALSYEQYF.

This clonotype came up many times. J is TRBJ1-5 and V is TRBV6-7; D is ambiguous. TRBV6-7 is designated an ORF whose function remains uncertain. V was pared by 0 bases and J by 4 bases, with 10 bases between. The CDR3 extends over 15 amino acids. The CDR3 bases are TGTGCCAGCAGTTACTCGGCCAGGCCTAATCAGCCCCAGCATTTT. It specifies CASSYSARPNQPQHF.

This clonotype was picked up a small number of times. CDR3 bases: TGTGCCAGCAGTGAAGGGCCAGGGATGAACACTGAAGCTTTCTTT. Amino acid sequence: CASSEGPGMNTEAFF. The chain links TRBV6-1 to TRBJ1-1; maybe TRBD1 (5 bases). Trimming cost V 1 base and J 0 bases, with 9 bases left between them. The CDR3 sequence is 15 residues long. Germline V gene lookup returns CDR1 MNHNS and CDR2 SASEGT.

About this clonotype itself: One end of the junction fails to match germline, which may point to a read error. As DNA, the CDR3 is TGTGCCAGCAGCCCGTGGGACTTTATAAATGAACAGTTCTTC. It codes for CASSPWDFINEQFF. This rearrangement joins TRBV7-2 to TRBJ2-1; the D gene is possibly TRBD2 (6 bases). CDR1 SGHTA and CDR2 FQGNSA come from the germline V gene. CDR3 length: 14 amino acids.

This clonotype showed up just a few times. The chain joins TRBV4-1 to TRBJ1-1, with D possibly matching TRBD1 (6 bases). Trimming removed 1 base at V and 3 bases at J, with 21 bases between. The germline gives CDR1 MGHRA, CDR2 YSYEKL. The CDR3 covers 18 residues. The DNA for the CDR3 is TGCGCCAGCAGCCAAGTCGTTTCGCGAGCAGGGGAGGACACTGAAGCTTTCTTT. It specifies CASSQVVSRAGEDTEAFF.

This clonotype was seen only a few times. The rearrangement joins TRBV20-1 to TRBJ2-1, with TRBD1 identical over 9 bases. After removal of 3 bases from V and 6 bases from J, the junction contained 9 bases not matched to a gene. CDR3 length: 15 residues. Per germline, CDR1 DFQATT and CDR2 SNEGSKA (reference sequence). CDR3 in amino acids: CSASISGQGLNEQFF. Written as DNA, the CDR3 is TGCAGTGCTAGCATTTCGGGACAGGGCCTCAATGAGCAGTTCTTC.

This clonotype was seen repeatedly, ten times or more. CDR3 DNA sequence: TGTGCCAGCAGCCCCAACAGGAGGCCCCAGCATTTT. It translates to CASSPNRRPQHF. The genes are TRBV5-6 and TRBJ1-5, with D maybe TRBD1 (5 bases). The CDR3 has 12 residues. V lost 4 bases and J 9 bases, leaving 11 bases between the germline ends. Germline-derived CDR1 and CDR2 are SGHDT and YYEEEE.

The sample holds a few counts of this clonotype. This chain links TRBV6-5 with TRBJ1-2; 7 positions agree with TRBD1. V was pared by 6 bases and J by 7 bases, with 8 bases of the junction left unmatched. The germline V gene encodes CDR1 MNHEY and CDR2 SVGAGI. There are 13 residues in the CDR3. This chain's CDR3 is CASSRRQGAGYTF. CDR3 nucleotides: TGTGCCAGCAGCCGCAGACAGGGAGCTGGCTACACCTTC.

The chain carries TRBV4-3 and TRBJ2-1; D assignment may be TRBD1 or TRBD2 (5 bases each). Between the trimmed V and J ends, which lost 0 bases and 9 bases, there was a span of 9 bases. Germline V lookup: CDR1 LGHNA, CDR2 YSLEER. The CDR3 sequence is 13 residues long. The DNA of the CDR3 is TGCGCCAGCAGCCAAGATAGGGACCGTGAGCAGTTCTTC. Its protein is CASSQDRDREQFF.

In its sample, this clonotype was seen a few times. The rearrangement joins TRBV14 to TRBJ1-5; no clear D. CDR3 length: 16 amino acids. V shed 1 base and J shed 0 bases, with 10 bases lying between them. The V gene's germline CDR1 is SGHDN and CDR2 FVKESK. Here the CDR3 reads CASSQAGGISNQPQHF. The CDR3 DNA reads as TGTGCCAGCAGCCAAGCGGGCGGTATTAGCAATCAGCCCCAGCATTTT. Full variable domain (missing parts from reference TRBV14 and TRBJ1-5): EAGVTQFPSHSVIEKGQTVTLRCDPISGHDNLYWYRRVMGKEIKFLLHFVKESKQDESGMPNNRFLAERTGGTYSTLKVQPAELEDSGVYFCASSQAGGISNQPQHFGDGTRLSIL.

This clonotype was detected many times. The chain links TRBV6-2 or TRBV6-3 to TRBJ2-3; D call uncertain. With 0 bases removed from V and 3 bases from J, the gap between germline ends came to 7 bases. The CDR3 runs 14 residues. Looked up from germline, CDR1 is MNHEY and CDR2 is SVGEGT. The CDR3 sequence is CASSYSETTDTQYF. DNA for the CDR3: TGTGCCAGCAGTTACTCGGAGACTACAGATACGCAGTATTTT.

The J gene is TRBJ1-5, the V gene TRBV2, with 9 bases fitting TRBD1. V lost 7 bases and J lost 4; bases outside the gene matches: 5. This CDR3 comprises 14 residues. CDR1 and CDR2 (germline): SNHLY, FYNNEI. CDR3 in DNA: TGTGCCAGCACCCTGGACAGGGGAAATCAGCCCCAGCATTTT. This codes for CASTLDRGNQPQHF.

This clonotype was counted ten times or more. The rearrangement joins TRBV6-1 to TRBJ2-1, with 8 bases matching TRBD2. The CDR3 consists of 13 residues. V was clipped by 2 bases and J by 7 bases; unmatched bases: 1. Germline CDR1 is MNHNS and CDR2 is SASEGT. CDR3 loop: CASSEREGNEQFF. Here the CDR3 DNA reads TGTGCCAGCAGTGAACGGGAGGGGAATGAGCAGTTCTTC.

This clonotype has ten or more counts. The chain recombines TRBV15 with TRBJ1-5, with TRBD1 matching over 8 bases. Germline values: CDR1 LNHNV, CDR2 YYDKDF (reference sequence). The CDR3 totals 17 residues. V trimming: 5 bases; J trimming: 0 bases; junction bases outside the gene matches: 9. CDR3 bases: TGTGCCACCAGCCCAGGACAGGGTCGGTATAGCAATCAGCCCCAGCATTTT. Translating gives CATSPGQGRYSNQPQHF.

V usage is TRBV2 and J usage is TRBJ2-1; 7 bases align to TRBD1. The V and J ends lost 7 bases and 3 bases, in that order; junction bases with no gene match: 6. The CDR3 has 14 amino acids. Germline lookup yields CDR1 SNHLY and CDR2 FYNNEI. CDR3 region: CASTTGVHYNEQFF. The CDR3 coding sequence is TGTGCCAGCACTACAGGGGTCCACTACAATGAGCAGTTCTTC.

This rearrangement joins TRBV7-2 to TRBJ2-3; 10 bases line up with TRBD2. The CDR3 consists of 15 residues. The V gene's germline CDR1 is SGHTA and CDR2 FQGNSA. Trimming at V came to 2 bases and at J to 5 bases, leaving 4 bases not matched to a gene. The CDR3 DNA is TGTGCCAGCAGCTTAATAGCGGGGGGAGGAGATACGCAGTATTTT. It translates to CASSLIAGGGDTQYF.

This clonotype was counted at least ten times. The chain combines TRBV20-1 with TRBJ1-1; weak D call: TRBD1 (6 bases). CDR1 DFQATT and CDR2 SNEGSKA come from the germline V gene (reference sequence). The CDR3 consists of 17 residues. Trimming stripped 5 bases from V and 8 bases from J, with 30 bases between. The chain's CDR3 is CSARRPAVTGISREAFF. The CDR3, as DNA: TGCAGTGCTCGGAGGCCCGCCGTGACAGGCATCAGTAGGGAAGCTTTCTTT.

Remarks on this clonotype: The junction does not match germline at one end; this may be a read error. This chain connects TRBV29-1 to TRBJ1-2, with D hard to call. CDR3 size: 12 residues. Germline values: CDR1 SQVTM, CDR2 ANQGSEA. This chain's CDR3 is CSVLGSDYGFTF. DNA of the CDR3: TGCAGCGTTTTGGGTAGTGACTATGGCTTCACCTTC.